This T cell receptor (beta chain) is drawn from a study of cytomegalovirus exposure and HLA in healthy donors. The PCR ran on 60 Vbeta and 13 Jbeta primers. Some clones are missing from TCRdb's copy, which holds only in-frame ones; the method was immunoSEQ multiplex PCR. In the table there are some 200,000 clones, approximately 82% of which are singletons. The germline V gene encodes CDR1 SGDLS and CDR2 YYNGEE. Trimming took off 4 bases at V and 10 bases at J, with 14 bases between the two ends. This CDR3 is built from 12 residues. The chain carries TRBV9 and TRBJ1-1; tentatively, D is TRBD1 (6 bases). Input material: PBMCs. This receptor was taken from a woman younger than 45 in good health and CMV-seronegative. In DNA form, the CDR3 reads TGTGCCAGCAGCCTCGAGGGGGGGGGAGCTTTCTTT. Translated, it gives CASSLEGGGAFF.